A selection of T cell receptor beta chains follows, all from one sample in a study of blood T cell repertoires in COVID-19. The assay was immunoSEQ multiplex PCR, and TCRdb's table has in-frame clones only and misses some. Among roughly 110,000 clones listed, 84% were seen once. Sequenced input: peripheral blood. These receptors were taken from a human donor in a cohort sampled during active COVID-19. CDR3s include the opening cysteine and the closing phenylalanine or tryptophan. A D gene is named only where the DNA matches it firmly. Clone size is shown for a subset of rows, as once, few, many or a class of expanded clone.

j_gene	d_gene	abundance	v_gene	CDR3aa	CDR3nt
TRBJ2-4	.	.	TRBV7-2	CASSLAGGGDPIQYF	TGTGCCAGCAGCTTAGCTGGGGGAGGCGATCCCATTCAGTACTTC
TRBJ1-2	TRBD1	.	TRBV6-6	CASSSLGQGAGGYTF	TGTGCCAGCAGTTCCCTCGGACAGGGGGCAGGTGGCTACACCTTC
TRBJ1-1	.	few	TRBV4-3	CASSQATQNTEAFF	TGCGCCAGCAGCCAAGCCACACAGAACACTGAAGCTTTCTTT
TRBJ2-5	TRBD2	.	TRBV4-2	CASSQEWAWLAVQDQTQYF	TGTGCCAGCAGCCAAGAATGGGCGTGGCTAGCGGTACAAGACCAGACCCAGTACTTC
TRBJ1-6	.	.	TRBV28	CASSSHVANNSPLHF	TGTGCCAGCAGTTCCCACGTCGCGAATAATTCACCCCTCCACTTT
TRBJ1-5	TRBD1	.	TRBV11-3	CASSSSLGDRGSRQPQHF	TGTGCCAGCAGCTCTTCCCTCGGGGACAGGGGATCTCGGCAGCCCCAGCATTTT
TRBJ2-1	.	.	TRBV7-8	CASSPILLGGEQFF	TGTGCCAGCAGCCCCATCCTCTTAGGGGGTGAGCAGTTCTTC
TRBJ1-6	.	.	TRBV7-9	CASTLSGNSPLHF	TGTGCCAGCACCCTTTCGGGTAATTCACCCCTCCACTTT
TRBJ1-6	.	.	TRBV7-9	CASSLQSGNSPLHF	TGTGCCAGCAGCCTACAGTCGGGGAATTCACCCCTCCACTTT
TRBJ1-1	.	.	TRBV11-1	CASSFRGLGQNTEAFF	TGTGCCAGCAGCTTCCGTGGGCTAGGACAGAACACTGAAGCTTTCTTT
TRBJ1-1	.	once	TRBV12-3/TRBV12-4	CASSFTGNTEAFF	TGTGCCAGCAGTTTCACAGGGAACACTGAAGCTTTCTTT
TRBJ1-5	TRBD1	.	TRBV28	CASSSRQGFNQPQHF	TGTGCCAGCAGTTCCAGACAGGGCTTTAATCAGCCCCAGCATTTT
TRBJ1-2	.	.	TRBV5-4	CASSPEGVNYGYTF	TGTGCCAGCAGCCCCGAGGGAGTGAACTATGGCTACACCTTC
TRBJ2-1	.	.	TRBV2	CASSLTQSSYNEQFF	TGTGCCAGCAGCCTGACACAGAGCTCCTACAATGAGCAGTTCTTC